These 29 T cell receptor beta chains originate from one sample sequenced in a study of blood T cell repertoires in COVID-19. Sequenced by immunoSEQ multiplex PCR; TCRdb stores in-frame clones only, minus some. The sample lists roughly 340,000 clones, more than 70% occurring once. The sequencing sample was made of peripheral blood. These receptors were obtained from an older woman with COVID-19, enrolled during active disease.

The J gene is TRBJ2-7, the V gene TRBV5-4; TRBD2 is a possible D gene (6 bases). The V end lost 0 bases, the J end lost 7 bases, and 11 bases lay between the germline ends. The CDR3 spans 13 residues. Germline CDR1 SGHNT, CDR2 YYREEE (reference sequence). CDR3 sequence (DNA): TGTGCCAGCAGCTTGGGACCTGCGGGAGAGCAGTACTTC. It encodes CASSLGPAGEQYF.

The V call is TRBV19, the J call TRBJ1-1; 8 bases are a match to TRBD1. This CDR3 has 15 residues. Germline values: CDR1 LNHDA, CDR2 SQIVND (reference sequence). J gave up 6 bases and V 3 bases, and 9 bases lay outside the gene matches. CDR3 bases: TGTGCCAGTAGTATTACCGGGACAGGAGGCGCTGAAGCTTTCTTT. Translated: CASSITGTGGAEAFF.

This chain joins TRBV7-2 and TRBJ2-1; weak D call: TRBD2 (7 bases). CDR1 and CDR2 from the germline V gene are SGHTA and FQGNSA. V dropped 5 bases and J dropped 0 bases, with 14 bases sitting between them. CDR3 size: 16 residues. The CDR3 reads CASSLQGGGSYNEQFF. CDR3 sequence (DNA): TGTGCCAGCAGCCTACAGGGCGGGGGCTCCTACAATGAGCAGTTCTTC.

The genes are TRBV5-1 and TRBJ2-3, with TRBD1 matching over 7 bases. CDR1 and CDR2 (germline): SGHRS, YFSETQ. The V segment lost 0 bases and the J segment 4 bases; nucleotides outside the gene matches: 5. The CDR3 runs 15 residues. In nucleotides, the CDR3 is TGCGCCAGCAGCTTGGCGGTAGGACAGGCAGATACGCAGTATTTT. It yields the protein CASSLAVGQADTQYF.

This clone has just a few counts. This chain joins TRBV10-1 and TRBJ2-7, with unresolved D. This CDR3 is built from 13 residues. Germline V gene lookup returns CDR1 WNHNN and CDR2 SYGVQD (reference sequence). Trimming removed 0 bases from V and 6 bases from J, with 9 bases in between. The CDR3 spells CASSESWAREQYF. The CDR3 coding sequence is TGCGCCAGCAGTGAGTCGTGGGCTCGCGAGCAGTACTTC.

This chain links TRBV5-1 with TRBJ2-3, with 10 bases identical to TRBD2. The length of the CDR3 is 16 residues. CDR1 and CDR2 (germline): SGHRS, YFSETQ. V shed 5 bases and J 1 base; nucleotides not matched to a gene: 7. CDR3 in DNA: TGCGCCAGCAGTCCTCAAGCGGGGGGGCGCACAGATACGCAGTATTTT. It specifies CASSPQAGGRTDTQYF.

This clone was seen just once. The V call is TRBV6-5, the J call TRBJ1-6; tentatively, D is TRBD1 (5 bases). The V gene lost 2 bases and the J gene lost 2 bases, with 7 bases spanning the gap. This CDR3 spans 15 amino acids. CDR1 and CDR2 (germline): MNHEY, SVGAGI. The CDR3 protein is CASSYRGTYNSPLHF. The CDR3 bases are TGTGCCAGCAGTTACAGGGGCACCTATAATTCACCCCTCCACTTT.

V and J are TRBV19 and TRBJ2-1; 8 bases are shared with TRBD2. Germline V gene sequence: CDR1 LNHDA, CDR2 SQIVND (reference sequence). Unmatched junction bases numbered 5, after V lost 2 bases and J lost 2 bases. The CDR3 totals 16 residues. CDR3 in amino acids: CASSILAGGAYNEQFF. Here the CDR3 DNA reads TGTGCCAGTAGTATATTGGCGGGGGGTGCCTACAATGAGCAGTTCTTC.

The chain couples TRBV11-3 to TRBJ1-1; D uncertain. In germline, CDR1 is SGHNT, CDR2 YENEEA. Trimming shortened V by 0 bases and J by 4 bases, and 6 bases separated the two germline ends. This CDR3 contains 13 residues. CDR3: CASSLDRSTEAFF. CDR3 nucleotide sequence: TGTGCCAGCAGCTTAGACAGATCCACTGAAGCTTTCTTT.

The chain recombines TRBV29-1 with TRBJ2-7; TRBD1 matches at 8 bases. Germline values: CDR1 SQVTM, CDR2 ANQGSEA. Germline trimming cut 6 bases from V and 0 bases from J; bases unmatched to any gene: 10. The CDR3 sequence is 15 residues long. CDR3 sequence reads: CSVGRGRLSSYEQYF. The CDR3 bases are TGCAGCGTGGGCAGGGGGCGGTTGAGCTCCTACGAGCAGTACTTC.

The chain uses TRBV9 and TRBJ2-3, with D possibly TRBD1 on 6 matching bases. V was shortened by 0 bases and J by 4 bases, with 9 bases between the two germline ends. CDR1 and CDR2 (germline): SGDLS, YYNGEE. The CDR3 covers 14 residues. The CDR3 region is CASSVEGQADTQYF. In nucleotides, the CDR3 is TGTGCCAGCAGCGTAGAGGGACAAGCAGATACGCAGTATTTT.

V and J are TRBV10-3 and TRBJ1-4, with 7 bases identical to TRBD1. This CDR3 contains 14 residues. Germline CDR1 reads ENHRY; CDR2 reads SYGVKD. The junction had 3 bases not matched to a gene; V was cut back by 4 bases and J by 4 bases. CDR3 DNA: TGTGCCATCAGTGCGGGACAGAGTAATGAAAAACTGTTTTTT. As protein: CAISAGQSNEKLFF.

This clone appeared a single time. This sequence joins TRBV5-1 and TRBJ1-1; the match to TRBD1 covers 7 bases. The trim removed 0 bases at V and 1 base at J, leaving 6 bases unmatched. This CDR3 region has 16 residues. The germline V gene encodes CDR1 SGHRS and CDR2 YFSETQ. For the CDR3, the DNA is TGCGCCAGCAGCTTGGAGCCACAGGGGACGAACACTGAAGCTTTCTTT. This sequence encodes CASSLEPQGTNTEAFF.

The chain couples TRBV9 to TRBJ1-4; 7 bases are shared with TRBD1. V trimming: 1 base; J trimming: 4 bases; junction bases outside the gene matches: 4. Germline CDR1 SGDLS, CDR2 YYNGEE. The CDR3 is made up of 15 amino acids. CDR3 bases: TGTGCCAGCAGCGTATCCGGGACAGATAATGAAAAACTGTTTTTT. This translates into CASSVSGTDNEKLFF.

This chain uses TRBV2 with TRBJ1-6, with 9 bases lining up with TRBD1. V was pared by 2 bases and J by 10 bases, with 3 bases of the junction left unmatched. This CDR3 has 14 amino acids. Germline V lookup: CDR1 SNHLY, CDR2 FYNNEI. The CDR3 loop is CASSETGGMSPLHF. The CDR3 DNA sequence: TGTGCCAGCAGTGAAACAGGGGGCATGTCACCCCTCCACTTT.

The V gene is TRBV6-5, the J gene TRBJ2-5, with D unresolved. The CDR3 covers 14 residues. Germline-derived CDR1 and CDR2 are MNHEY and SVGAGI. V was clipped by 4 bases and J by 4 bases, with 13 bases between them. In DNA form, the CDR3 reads TGTGCCAGCAGTTTCGCACACACGCCAGAGACCCAGTACTTC. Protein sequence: CASSFAHTPETQYF.

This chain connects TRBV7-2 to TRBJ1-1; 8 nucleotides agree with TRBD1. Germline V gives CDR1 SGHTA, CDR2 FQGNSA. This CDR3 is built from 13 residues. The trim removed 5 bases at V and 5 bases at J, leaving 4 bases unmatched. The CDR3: CASSAGGWTEAFF. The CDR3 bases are TGTGCCAGCAGCGCAGGGGGCTGGACTGAAGCTTTCTTT.

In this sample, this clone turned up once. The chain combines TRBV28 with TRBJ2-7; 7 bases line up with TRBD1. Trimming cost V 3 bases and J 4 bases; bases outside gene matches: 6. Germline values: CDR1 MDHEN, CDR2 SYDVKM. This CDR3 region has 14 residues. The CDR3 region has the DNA TGTGCCAGCAGTTTCGTAGGGGGCGGGTACGAGCAGTACTTC. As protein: CASSFVGGGYEQYF.

The CDR3 region is CASSRSGGAPDTQYF. CDR3 DNA sequence: TGCGCCAGCAGCCGGTCCGGGGGGGCCCCAGATACGCAGTATTTT. The chain uses TRBV5-1 and TRBJ2-3, with 8 positions matching TRBD2. J gave up 4 bases and V 4 bases, and 8 bases lay outside the gene matches. CDR1 SGHRS and CDR2 YFSETQ come from the germline V gene. The CDR3 runs to 15 residues.

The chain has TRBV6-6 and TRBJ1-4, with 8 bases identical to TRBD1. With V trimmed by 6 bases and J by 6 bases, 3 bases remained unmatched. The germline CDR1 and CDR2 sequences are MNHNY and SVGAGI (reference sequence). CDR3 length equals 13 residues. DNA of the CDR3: TGTGCCAGCAGGGGACAGGTTGATGAAAAACTGTTTTTT. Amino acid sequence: CASRGQVDEKLFF.

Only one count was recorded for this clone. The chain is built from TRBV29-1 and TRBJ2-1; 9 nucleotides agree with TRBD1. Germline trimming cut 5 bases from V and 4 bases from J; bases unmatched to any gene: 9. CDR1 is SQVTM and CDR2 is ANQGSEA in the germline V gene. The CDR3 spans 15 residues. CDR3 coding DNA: TGCAGCGTTTTGCGGACAGGGGATACGTACAATGAGCAGTTCTTC. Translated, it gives CSVLRTGDTYNEQFF.

Here the CDR3 reads CASSERGQGNEQYF. The CDR3 DNA follows: TGTGCCAGCAGTGAAAGGGGACAGGGGAACGAGCAGTACTTC. The V and J genes are TRBV6-1 and TRBJ2-7; 10 bases align to TRBD1. Losses at the gene ends were 2 bases for V and 5 bases for J; bases not matched to a gene: 3. Germline assignment: CDR1 MNHNS and CDR2 SASEGT. CDR3 length: 14 residues.

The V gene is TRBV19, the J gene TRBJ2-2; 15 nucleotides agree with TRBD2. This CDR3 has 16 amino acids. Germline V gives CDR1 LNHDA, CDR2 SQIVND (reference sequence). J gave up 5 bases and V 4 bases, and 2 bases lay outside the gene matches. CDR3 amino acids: CASSTGLAGGTGELFF. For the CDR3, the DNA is TGTGCCAGTAGTACGGGACTAGCGGGGGGAACCGGGGAGCTGTTTTTT.

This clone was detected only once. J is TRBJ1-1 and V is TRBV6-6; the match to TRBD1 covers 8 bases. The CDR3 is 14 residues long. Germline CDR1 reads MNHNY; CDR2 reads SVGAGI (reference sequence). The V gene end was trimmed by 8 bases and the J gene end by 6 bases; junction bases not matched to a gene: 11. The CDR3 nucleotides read TGTGCCAGCTCGAGGGAGGACAGGGCGGCTGAAGCTTTCTTT. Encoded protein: CASSREDRAAEAFF.

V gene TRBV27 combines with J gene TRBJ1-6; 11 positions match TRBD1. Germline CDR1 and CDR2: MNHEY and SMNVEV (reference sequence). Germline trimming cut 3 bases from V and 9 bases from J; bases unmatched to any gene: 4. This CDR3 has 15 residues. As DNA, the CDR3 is TGTGCCAGCAGTTTGTGGACAGGGGGCAGTTCACCCCTCCACTTT. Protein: CASSLWTGGSSPLHF.

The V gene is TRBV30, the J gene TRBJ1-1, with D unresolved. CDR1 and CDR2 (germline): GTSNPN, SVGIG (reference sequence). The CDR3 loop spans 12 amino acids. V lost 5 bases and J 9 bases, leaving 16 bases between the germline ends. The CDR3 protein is CAWSEQPPKAFF. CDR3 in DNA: TGTGCCTGGTCAGAACAGCCCCCGAAAGCTTTCTTT.

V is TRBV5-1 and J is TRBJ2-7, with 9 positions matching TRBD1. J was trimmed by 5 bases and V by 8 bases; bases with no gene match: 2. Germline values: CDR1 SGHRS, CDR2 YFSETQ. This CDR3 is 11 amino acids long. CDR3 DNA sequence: TGCGCCAGTACAGGGGGCGACGAGCAGTACTTC. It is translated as CASTGGDEQYF.

CDR3 sequence (DNA): TGTGCCAGCAGTTACACCGGGAAGCTGGAGACCCAGTACTTC. As protein: CASSYTGKLETQYF. The V and J genes are TRBV6-5 and TRBJ2-5; D perhaps matches TRBD2 (5 bases). This CDR3 is built from 14 residues. CDR1 is MNHEY and CDR2 is SVGAGI in the germline V gene. V lost 2 bases and J lost 5, with 12 bases in between.

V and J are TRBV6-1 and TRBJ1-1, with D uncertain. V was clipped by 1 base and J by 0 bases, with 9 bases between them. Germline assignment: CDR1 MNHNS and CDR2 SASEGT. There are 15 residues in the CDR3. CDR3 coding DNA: TGTGCCAGCAGTGAAGAAGGCGGAATGAACACTGAAGCTTTCTTT. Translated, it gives CASSEEGGMNTEAFF.